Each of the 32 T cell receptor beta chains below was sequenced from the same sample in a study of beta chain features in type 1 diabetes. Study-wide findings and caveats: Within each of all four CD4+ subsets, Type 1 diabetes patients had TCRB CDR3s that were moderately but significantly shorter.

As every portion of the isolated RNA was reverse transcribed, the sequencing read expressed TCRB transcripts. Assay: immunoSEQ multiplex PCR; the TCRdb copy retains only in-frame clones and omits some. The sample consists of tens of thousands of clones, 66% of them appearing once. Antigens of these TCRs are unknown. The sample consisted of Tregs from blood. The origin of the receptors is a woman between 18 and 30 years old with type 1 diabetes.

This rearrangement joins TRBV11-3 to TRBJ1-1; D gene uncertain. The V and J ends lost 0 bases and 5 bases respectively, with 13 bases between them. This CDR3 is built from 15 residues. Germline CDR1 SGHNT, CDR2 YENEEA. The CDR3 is CASSLDTAGGTEAFF. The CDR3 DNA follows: TGTGCCAGCAGCTTAGATACAGCGGGTGGGACTGAAGCTTTCTTT.

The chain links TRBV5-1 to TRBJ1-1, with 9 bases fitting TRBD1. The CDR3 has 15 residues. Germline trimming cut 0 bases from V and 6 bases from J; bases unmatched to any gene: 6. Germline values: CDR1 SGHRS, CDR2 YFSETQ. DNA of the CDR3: TGCGCCAGCAGCTTGGTACAGGGGGCCATAGCTGAAGCTTTCTTT. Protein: CASSLVQGAIAEAFF.

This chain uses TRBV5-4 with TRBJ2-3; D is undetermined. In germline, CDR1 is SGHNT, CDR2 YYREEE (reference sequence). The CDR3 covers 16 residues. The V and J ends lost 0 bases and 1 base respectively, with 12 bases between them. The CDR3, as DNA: TGTGCCAGCAGCTTGGTGTCCGGCAGCGGCACAGATACGCAGTATTTT. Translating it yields CASSLVSGSGTDTQYF.

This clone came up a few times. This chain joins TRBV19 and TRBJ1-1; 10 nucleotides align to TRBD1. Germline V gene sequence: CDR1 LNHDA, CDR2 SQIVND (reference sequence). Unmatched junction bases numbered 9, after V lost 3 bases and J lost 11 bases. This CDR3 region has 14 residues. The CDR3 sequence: CASSIWDRGEFAFF. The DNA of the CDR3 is TGTGCCAGTAGTATCTGGGACAGGGGAGAGTTTGCTTTCTTT.

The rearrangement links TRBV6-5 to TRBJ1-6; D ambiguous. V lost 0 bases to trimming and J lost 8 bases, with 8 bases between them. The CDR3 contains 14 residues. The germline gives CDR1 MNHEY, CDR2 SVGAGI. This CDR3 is CASSYSELDSPLHF. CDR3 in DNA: TGTGCCAGCAGTTACTCGGAGTTGGATTCACCCCTCCACTTT.

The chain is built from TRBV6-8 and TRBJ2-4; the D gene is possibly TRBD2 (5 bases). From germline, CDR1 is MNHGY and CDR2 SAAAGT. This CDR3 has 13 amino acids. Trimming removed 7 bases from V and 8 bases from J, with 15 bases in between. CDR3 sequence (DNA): TGTGCCAGCACAGAGACTCACGGGGACATTCAGTACTTC. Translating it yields CASTETHGDIQYF.

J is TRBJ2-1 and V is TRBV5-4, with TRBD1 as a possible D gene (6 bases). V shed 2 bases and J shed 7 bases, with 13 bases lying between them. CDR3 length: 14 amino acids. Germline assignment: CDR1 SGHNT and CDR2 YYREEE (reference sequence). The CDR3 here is CASSFGPDRNEQFF. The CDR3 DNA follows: TGTGCCAGCAGCTTCGGACCGGACAGAAATGAGCAGTTCTTC.

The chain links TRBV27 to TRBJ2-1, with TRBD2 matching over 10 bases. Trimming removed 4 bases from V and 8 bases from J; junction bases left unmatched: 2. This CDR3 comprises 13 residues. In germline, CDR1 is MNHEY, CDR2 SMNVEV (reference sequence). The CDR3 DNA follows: TGTGCCAGCAGTTCTAGCGGGAGCTATGAGCAGTTCTTC. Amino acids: CASSSSGSYEQFF.

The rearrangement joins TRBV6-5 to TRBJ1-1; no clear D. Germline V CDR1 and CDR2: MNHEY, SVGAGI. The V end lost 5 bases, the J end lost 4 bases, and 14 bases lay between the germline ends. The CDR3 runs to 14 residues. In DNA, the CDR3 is TGTGCCAGCAGTCTGAGGTTTGGTTCCACTGAAGCTTTCTTT. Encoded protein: CASSLRFGSTEAFF.

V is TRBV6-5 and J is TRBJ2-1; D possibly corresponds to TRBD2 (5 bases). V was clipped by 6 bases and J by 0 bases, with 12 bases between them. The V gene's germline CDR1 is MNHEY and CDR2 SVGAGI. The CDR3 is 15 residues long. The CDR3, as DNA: TGTGCCAGCAGCGCTACTAGGCCCTCCTACAATGAGCAGTTCTTC. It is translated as CASSATRPSYNEQFF.

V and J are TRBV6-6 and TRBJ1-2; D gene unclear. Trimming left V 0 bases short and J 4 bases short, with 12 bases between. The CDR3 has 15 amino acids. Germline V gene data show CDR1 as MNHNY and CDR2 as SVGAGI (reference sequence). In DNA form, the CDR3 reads TGTGCCAGCAGTTACTCGAGCGATTTCGGCTATGGCTACACCTTC. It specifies CASSYSSDFGYGYTF.

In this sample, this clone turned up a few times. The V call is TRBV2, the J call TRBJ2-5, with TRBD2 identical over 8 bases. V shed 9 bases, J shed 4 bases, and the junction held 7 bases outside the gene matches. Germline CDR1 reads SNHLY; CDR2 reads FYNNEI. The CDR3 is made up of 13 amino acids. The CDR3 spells CARTAGAGETQYF. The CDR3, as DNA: TGTGCCAGGACAGCGGGAGCGGGAGAGACCCAGTACTTC.

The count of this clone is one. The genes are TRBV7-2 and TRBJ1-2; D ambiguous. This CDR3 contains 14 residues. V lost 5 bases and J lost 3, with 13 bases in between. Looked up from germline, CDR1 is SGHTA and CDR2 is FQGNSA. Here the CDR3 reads CASSTLPSHYGYTF. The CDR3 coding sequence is TGTGCCAGCAGCACTCTGCCCTCGCACTATGGCTACACCTTC.

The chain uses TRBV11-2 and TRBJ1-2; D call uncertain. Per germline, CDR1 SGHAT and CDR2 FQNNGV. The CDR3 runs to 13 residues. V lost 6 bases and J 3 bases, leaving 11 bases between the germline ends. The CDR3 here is CASSFQRDYGYTF. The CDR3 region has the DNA TGTGCCAGCAGTTTCCAACGGGACTATGGCTACACCTTC.

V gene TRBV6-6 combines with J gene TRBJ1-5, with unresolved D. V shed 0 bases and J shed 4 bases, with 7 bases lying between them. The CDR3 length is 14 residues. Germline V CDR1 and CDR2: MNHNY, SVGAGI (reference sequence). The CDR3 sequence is CASSYSSMNQPQHF. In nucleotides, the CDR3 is TGTGCCAGCAGTTACTCGAGCATGAATCAGCCCCAGCATTTT.

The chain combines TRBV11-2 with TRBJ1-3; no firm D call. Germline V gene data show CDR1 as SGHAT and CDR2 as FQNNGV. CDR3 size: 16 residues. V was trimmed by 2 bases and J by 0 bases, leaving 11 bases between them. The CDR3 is CASSLSLLSSGNTIYF. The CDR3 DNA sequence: TGTGCCAGCAGCTTATCCCTTTTGAGCTCTGGAAACACCATATATTTT.

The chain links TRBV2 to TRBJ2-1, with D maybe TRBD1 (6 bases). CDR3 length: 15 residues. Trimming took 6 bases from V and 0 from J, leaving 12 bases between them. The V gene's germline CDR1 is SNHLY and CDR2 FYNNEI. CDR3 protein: CASSAGQSSYNEQFF. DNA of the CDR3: TGTGCCAGCAGCGCAGGACAGAGCTCCTACAATGAGCAGTTCTTC.

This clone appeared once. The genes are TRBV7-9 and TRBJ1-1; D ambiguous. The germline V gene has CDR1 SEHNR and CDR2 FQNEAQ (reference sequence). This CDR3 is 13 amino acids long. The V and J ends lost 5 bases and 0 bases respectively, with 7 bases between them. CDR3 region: CASSPGLNTEAFF. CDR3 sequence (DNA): TGTGCCAGCAGCCCGGGATTGAACACTGAAGCTTTCTTT.

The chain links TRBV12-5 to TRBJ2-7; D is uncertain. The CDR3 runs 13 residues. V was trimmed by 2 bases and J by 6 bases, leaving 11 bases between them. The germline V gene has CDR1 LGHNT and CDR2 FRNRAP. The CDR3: CASGLITVGEQYF. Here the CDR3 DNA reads TGTGCTAGTGGTTTGATTACAGTGGGCGAGCAGTACTTC.

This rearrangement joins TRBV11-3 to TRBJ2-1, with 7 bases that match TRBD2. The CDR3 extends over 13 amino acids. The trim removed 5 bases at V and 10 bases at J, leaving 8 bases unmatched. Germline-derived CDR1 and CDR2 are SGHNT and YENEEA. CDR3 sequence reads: CASSPTTGREQFF. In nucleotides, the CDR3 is TGTGCCAGCAGCCCGACCACCGGGAGGGAGCAGTTCTTC.

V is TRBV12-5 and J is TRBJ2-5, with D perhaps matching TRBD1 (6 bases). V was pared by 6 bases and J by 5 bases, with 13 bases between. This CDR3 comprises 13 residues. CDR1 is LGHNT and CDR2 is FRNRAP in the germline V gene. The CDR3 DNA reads TGTGCTAGTGGCACAGGGAGATGGGAGACCCAGTACTTC. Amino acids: CASGTGRWETQYF.

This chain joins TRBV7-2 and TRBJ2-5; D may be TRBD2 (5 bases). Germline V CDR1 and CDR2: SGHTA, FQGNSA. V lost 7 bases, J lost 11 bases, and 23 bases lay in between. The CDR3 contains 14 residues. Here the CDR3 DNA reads TGTGCCAGCACCCGTCAGGAGGCGGTCGGGGAGCAGTACTTC. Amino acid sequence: CASTRQEAVGEQYF.

This CDR3 reads CASSAHREGTGELFF. DNA of the CDR3: TGTGCCAGCAGCGCTCACAGGGAAGGCACCGGGGAGCTGTTTTTT. The chain uses TRBV9 and TRBJ2-2, with D possibly being TRBD1 (6 bases). Trimming pared 3 bases from V and 4 bases from J, leaving 13 bases between. Per germline, CDR1 SGDLS and CDR2 YYNGEE. The CDR3 sequence is 15 residues long.

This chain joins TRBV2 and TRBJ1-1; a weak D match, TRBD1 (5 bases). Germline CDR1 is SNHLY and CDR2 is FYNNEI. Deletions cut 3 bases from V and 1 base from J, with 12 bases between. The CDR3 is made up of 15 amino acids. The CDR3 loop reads CASSDLTAGNTEAFF. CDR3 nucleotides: TGTGCCAGCAGTGACCTGACAGCGGGGAACACTGAAGCTTTCTTT.

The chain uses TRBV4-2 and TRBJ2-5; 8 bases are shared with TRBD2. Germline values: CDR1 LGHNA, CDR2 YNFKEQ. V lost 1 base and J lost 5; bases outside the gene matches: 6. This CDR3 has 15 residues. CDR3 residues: CASSQGPGGRETQYF. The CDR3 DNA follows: TGTGCCAGCAGCCAAGGCCCGGGGGGGCGGGAGACCCAGTACTTC.

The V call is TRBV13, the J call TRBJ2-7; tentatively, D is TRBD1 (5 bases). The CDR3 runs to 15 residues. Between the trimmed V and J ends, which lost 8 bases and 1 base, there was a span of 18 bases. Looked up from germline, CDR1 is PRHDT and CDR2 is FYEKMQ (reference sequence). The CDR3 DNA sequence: TGTGCCAGCGCAGATTCCAGGGTTGGATCCTACGAGCAGTACTTC. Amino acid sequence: CASADSRVGSYEQYF.

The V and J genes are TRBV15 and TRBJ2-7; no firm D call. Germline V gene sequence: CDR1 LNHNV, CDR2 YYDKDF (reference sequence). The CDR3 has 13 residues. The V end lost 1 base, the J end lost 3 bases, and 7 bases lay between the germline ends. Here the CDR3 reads CATSRGLVYEQYF. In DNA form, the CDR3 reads TGTGCCACCAGCAGAGGGCTAGTCTACGAGCAGTACTTC. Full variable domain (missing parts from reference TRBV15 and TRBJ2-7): DAMVIQNPRYQVTQFGKPVTLSCSQTLNHNVMYWYQQKSSQAPKLLFHYYDKDFNNEADTPDNFQSRRPNTSFCFLDIRSPGLGDTAMYLCATSRGLVYEQYFGPGTRLTVT.

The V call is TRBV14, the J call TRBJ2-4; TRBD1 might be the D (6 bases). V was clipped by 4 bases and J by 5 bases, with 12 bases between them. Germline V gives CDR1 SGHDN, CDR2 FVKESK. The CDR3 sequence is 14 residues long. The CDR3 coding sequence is TGTGCCAGCAGCCTCGGGACATCCCAAAACATTCAGTACTTC. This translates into CASSLGTSQNIQYF.

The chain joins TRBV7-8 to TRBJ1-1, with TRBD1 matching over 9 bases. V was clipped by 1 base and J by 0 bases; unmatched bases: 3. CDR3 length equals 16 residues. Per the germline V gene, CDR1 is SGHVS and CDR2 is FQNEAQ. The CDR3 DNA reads TGTGCCAGCAGCTTAGTCGGGACAGGGTTGAACACTGAAGCTTTCTTT. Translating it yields CASSLVGTGLNTEAFF.

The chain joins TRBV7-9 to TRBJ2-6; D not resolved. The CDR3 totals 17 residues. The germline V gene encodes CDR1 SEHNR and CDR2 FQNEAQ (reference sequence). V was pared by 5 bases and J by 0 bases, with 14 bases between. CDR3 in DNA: TGTGCCAGCAGCCTCTCCGTTGGCCACTCTGGGGCCAACGTCCTGACTTTC. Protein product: CASSLSVGHSGANVLTF.

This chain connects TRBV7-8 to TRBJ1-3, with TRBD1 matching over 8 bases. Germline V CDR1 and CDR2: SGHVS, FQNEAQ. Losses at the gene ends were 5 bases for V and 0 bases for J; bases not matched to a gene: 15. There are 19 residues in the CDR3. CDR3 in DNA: TGTGCCAGCAGCACGATAACCCGCCCGGGACAGGTCTCTGGAAACACCATATATTTT. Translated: CASSTITRPGQVSGNTIYF.

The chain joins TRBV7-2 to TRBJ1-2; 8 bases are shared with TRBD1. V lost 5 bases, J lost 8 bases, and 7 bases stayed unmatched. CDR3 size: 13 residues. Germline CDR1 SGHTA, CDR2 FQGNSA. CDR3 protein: CASSPGGVLGYTF. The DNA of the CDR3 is TGTGCCAGCAGCCCAGGGGGCGTTTTGGGCTACACCTTC.